Below are 2 T cell receptor beta chains sequenced from a single sample in a study of T-cell memory formation after mild COVID-19. TCRdb independently ran MiXCR on the 5' RACE reads; one entry per CDR3 protein. The sample has 350,000 to 500,000 distinct CDR3 sequences, around a quarter seen once. Material: PBMCs or a T cell subset sorted from them (not recorded which). These receptors all come from an adult woman who had mild COVID-19 (a few samples of this study predate the infection). Cell type and time point are not known.

The J gene is TRBJ2-1, the V gene TRBV5-6; 7 bases align to TRBD2. V shed 2 bases and J 3 bases; nucleotides not matched to a gene: 5. CDR1 and CDR2 from the germline V gene are SGHDT and YYEEEE. The CDR3 consists of 15 residues. The DNA for the CDR3 is TGTGCCAGCAGCTTAGGCGGGAGTCACTACAATGAGCAGTTCTTC. This codes for CASSLGGSHYNEQFF.

The chain recombines TRBV9 with TRBJ2-3; TRBD2 agrees at 13 bases. The V and J ends lost 1 base and 0 bases, in that order; junction bases with no gene match: 5. The length of the CDR3 is 18 residues. Germline values: CDR1 SGDLS, CDR2 YYNGEE. The CDR3 reads CASSVTSGGDPSTDTQYF. The CDR3 DNA reads as TGTGCCAGCAGCGTAACTAGCGGGGGGGACCCTAGCACAGATACGCAGTATTTT.